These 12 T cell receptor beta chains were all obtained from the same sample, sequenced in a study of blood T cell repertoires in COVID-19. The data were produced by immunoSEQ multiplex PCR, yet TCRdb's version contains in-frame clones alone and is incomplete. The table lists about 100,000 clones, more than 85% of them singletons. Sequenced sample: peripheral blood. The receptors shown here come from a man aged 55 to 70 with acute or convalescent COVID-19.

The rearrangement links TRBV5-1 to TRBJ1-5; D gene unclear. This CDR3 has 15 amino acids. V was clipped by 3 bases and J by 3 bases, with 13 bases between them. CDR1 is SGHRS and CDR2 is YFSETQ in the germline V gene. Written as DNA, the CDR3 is TGCGCCAGCAGCTCCACCGGGGATCCCAATCAGCCCCAGCATTTT. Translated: CASSSTGDPNQPQHF.

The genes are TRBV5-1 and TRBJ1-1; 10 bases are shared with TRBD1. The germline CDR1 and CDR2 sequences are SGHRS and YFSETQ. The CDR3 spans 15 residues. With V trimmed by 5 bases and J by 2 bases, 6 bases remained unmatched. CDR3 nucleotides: TGCGCCAGCAGAGGGTGGGACAGGGGCAACACTGAAGCTTTCTTT. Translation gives CASRGWDRGNTEAFF.

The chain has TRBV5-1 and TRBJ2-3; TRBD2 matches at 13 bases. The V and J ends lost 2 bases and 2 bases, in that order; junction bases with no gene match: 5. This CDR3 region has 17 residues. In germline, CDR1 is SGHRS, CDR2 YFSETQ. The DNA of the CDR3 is TGCGCCAGCAGCTTACTAGCGGGAGGGCCTGACACAGATACGCAGTATTTT. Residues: CASSLLAGGPDTDTQYF.

CDR3 DNA: TGTGCCAGCAGGGACAGGGCAACTAATGAAAAACTGTTTTTT. This codes for CASRDRATNEKLFF. The J gene is TRBJ1-4, the V gene TRBV6-5, with TRBD1 matching 8 bases. After removal of 6 bases from V and 0 bases from J, the junction contained 0 bases not matched to a gene. The germline V gene encodes CDR1 MNHEY and CDR2 SVGAGI. The CDR3 loop spans 14 amino acids.

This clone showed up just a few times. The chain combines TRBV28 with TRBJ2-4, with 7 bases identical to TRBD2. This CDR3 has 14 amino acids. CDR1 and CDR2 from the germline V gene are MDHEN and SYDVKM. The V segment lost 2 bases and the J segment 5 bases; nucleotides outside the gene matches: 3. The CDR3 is CASSLVGRENIQYF. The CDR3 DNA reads TGTGCCAGCAGTTTAGTAGGGAGGGAAAACATTCAGTACTTC.

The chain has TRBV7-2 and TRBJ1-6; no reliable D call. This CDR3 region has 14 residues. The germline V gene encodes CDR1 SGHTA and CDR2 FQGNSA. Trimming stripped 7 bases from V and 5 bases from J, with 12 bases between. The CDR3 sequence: CASMQVRHNSPLHF. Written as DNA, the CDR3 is TGTGCCAGCATGCAGGTTCGGCATAATTCACCCCTCCACTTT.

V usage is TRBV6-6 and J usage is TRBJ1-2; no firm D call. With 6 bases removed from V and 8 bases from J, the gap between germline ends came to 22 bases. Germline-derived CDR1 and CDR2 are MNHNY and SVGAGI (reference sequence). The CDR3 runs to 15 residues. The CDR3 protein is CASSSRRGSLLGYTF. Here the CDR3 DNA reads TGTGCCAGCAGCTCGCGGCGGGGTTCCTTGTTGGGCTACACCTTC.

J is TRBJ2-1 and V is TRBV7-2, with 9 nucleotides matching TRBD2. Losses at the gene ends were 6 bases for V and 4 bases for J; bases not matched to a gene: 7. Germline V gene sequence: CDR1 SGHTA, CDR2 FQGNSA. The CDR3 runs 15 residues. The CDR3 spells CASRGGRAWYNEQFF. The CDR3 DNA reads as TGTGCCAGCAGGGGCGGGAGGGCCTGGTACAATGAGCAGTTCTTC.

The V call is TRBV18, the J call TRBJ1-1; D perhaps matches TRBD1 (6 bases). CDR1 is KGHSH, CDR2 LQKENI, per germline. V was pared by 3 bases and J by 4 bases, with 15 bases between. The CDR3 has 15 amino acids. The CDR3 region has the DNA TGTGCCAGCTCACCGGAGGGGAGGGGGGGCACTGAAGCTTTCTTT. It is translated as CASSPEGRGGTEAFF.

This CDR3 is CASSYFGNYGYTF. CDR3 coding DNA: TGTGCCAGCAGTTACTTCGGGAACTATGGCTACACCTTC. The rearrangement links TRBV6-6 to TRBJ1-2; D is unresolved. V was pared by 1 base and J by 2 bases, with 5 bases between. Germline assignment: CDR1 MNHNY and CDR2 SVGAGI (reference sequence). CDR3 size: 13 residues.

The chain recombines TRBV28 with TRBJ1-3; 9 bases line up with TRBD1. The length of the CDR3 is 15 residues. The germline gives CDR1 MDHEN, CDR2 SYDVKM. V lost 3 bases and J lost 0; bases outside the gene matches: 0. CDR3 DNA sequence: TGTGCCAGCAGTTTGGGACAGGGCTCTGGAAACACCATATATTTT. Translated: CASSLGQGSGNTIYF.

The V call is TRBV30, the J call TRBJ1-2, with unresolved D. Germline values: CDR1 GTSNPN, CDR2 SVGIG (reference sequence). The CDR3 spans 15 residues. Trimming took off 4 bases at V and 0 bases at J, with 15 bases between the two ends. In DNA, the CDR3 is TGTGCCTGGAATATGGGGAGCAAGACTAACTATGGCTACACCTTC. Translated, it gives CAWNMGSKTNYGYTF.